Following are 16 T cell receptor beta chains from one sample sequenced in a study of radiation and T cells in renal cell carcinoma. Time point given: blood 2 weeks post-SBRT. Treatment meaning: 15 Gy SBRT to primary tumor, nephrectomy 4 weeks later. Profiled with immunoSEQ multiplex PCR; TCRdb holds only in-frame clones, not every one. The data contain about 26,000 clones, 81% of them singletons. Source: blood, taken from a patient whose treatment included radiotherapy and nephrectomy. The receptors shown here come from a man aged 60-69 years with renal cell carcinoma.

The chain has TRBV9 and TRBJ2-3; D gene uncertain. V lost 0 bases to trimming and J lost 5 bases, with 4 bases between them. CDR1 is SGDLS and CDR2 is YYNGEE in the germline V gene. The CDR3 spans 12 residues. In nucleotides, the CDR3 is TGTGCCAGCAGCGTAGAAAAAGATACGCAGTATTTT. This gives the protein CASSVEKDTQYF. The whole variable domain, remainder taken from reference TRBV9 and TRBJ2-3, is DSGVTQTPKHLITATGQRVTLRCSPRSGDLSVYWYQQSLDQGLQFLIQYYNGEERAKGNILERFSAQQFPDLHSELNLSSLELGDSALYFCASSVEKDTQYFGPGTRLTVL.

The J gene is TRBJ2-5, the V gene TRBV6-6; tentatively, D is TRBD2 (5 bases). The closer fit of TRBJ2-7 to the DNA end suggests the J call may be wrong. This CDR3 has 14 residues. Germline V gene data show CDR1 as MNHNY and CDR2 as SVGAGI (reference sequence). The CDR3 DNA follows: TGTGCCAGCAGTTACTCCCTAGCAAAGTACGAGCAGTACTTC. Translation: CASSYSLAKYEQYF.

The chain joins TRBV7-2 to TRBJ2-5, with 8 bases fitting TRBD1. Trimming took 4 bases from V and 5 from J; bases not matched to a gene: 12. Germline V gene data show CDR1 as SGHTA and CDR2 as FQGNSA. This CDR3 spans 16 amino acids. This CDR3 is CASSSTTGRQGETQYF. In nucleotides, the CDR3 is TGTGCCAGCAGCTCAACGACAGGGCGACAGGGGGAGACCCAGTACTTC.

The CDR3 DNA follows: TGCGCCAGCAGCCCCGGGTATGGGGAGACCCAGTACTTC. Its translation: CASSPGYGETQYF. This chain connects TRBV5-1 to TRBJ2-5; D not resolved. V was pared by 4 bases and J by 5 bases, with 12 bases between. Germline V CDR1 and CDR2: SGHRS, YFSETQ. The CDR3 has 13 residues. Complete variable domain (other parts from reference TRBV5-1 and TRBJ2-5): KAGVTQTPRYLIKTRGQQVTLSCSPISGHRSVSWYQQTPGQGLQFLFEYFSETQRNKGNFPGRFSGRQFSNSRSEMNVSTLELGDSALYLCASSPGYGETQYFGPGTRLLVL.

The genes are TRBV5-4 and TRBJ2-5; 7 bases agree with TRBD1. The CDR3 is made up of 14 amino acids. V lost 4 bases to trimming and J lost 1 base; unmatched junction nucleotides: 4. The germline gives CDR1 SGHNT, CDR2 YYREEE (reference sequence). CDR3 region: CASSGGQFQETQYF. The DNA for the CDR3 is TGTGCCAGCAGCGGGGGACAGTTCCAAGAGACCCAGTACTTC.

V gene TRBV5-1 combines with J gene TRBJ2-5; D is unresolved. Deletions cut 0 bases from V and 5 bases from J, with 8 bases between. The CDR3 sequence is 13 residues long. Per germline, CDR1 SGHRS and CDR2 YFSETQ. The CDR3 region has the DNA TGCGCCAGCAGCTTGGTCGTAGCCGAGACCCAGTACTTC. Amino acid sequence: CASSLVVAETQYF.

The chain couples TRBV5-1 to TRBJ1-4; no reliable D call. The CDR3 totals 15 residues. Between the trimmed V and J ends, which lost 0 bases and 0 bases, there was a span of 6 bases. From germline, CDR1 is SGHRS and CDR2 YFSETQ. CDR3 sequence reads: CASSLEPSTNEKLFF. In nucleotides, the CDR3 is TGCGCCAGCAGCTTGGAGCCTTCAACTAATGAAAAACTGTTTTTT.

This clone was seen at least ten times. J is TRBJ1-2 and V is TRBV13, with D possibly TRBD1 on 5 matching bases. Germline values: CDR1 PRHDT, CDR2 FYEKMQ (reference sequence). The CDR3 has 16 amino acids. The V end was cut by 3 bases, the J end by 4 bases, with 18 bases between. The chain's CDR3 is CASSFIDRDRIYGYTF. CDR3 DNA sequence: TGTGCCAGCAGCTTTATCGATCGGGACCGAATCTATGGCTACACCTTC.

J is TRBJ1-1 and V is TRBV15; D possibly corresponds to TRBD1 (6 bases). The germline V gene encodes CDR1 LNHNV and CDR2 YYDKDF (reference sequence). The V gene lost 11 bases and the J gene lost 1 base, with 11 bases spanning the gap. CDR3 size: 12 residues. This chain's CDR3 is CAAGGGNTEAFF. The CDR3 region has the DNA TGTGCCGCTGGAGGGGGGAACACTGAAGCTTTCTTT.

This chain uses TRBV5-5 with TRBJ1-5, with 9 bases lining up with TRBD1. CDR1 is SGHKS, CDR2 YYEKEE, per germline (reference sequence). V gave up 4 bases and J gave up 7 bases; unmatched junction bases: 9. This CDR3 comprises 15 residues. The CDR3 sequence is CASSPGQGGRQPQHF. The CDR3 DNA reads as TGTGCCAGCAGCCCGGGACAGGGAGGTAGGCAGCCCCAGCATTTT.

This clone turned up a few times. The chain joins TRBV10-3 to TRBJ2-1, with a possible D match to TRBD1 (7 bases). The CDR3 consists of 17 residues. The ends were cut back, 3 bases at V and 5 bases at J, with 20 bases in the middle. Per the germline V gene, CDR1 is ENHRY and CDR2 is SYGVKD. The CDR3 bases are TGTGCCATCAGTGAAGGTGGGACAGCGGGCGTTAACAATGAGCAGTTCTTC. This translates into CAISEGGTAGVNNEQFF.

The J gene is TRBJ2-1, the V gene TRBV9, with D possibly being TRBD2 (6 bases). V lost 2 bases and J lost 7, with 13 bases in between. Germline values: CDR1 SGDLS, CDR2 YYNGEE. The CDR3 length is 14 residues. The CDR3 coding sequence is TGTGCCAGCAGCGTTTGGGGACTTGGGAATGAGCAGTTCTTC. This translates into CASSVWGLGNEQFF.

DNA of the CDR3: TGTGCCAGCAGCCTTTCTAATCAACCGTTCTTC. Protein sequence: CASSLSNQPFF. The chain links TRBV7-2 to TRBJ2-1; unclear D gene. The CDR3 length is 11 residues. Per germline, CDR1 SGHTA and CDR2 FQGNSA. Trimming cost V 5 bases and J 15 bases, with 14 bases left between them.

The gene calls are TRBV6-1 and TRBJ1-4; the D is unclear. From germline, CDR1 is MNHNS and CDR2 SASEGT. This CDR3 is 12 amino acids long. The ends were cut back, 5 bases at V and 0 bases at J, with 1 base in the middle. CDR3 in amino acids: CASSPTNEKLFF. CDR3 DNA: TGTGCCAGCAGTCCAACTAATGAAAAACTGTTTTTT.

This chain connects TRBV9 to TRBJ2-1; D gene unclear. CDR1 and CDR2 from the germline V gene are SGDLS and YYNGEE. CDR3 length: 15 residues. Trimming took off 4 bases at V and 1 base at J, with 12 bases between the two ends. The CDR3 is CASSPGGKSYNEQFF. CDR3 DNA sequence: TGTGCCAGCAGCCCGGGCGGAAAGTCCTACAATGAGCAGTTCTTC. Drawing the rest from reference TRBV9 and TRBJ2-1, the complete variable domain is DSGVTQTPKHLITATGQRVTLRCSPRSGDLSVYWYQQSLDQGLQFLIQYYNGEERAKGNILERFSAQQFPDLHSELNLSSLELGDSALYFCASSPGGKSYNEQFFGPGTRLTVL.

This chain connects TRBV19 to TRBJ2-7, with D maybe TRBD1 (6 bases). V lost 6 bases, J lost 5 bases, and 20 bases lay in between. Germline CDR1 LNHDA, CDR2 SQIVND (reference sequence). The CDR3 totals 15 residues. The CDR3, as DNA: TGTGCCAGTAGCTGGGGGCCATCCCCGGGGAACGAGCAGTACTTC. Translating gives CASSWGPSPGNEQYF.